What follows describes a single T cell receptor beta chain. Its antigen remains unidentified. Method: immunoSEQ multiplex PCR; TCRdb's copy keeps in-frame clones and lacks some. In the table there are tens of thousands of clones, 90% to 95% of which are singletons. This entry is derived from a study of graft-versus-host responses after intestinal transplantation. Study overall: Those transplanted obtained multivisceral, liver-intestinal, or isolated intestinal grafts.

The CDR3 totals 20 residues. CDR1 is MNHEY, CDR2 SMNVEV, per germline (reference sequence). Unmatched junction bases numbered 12, after V lost 3 bases and J lost 0 bases. Study conclusions and caveats: High graft-versus-host to host-versus-graft clonal ratios were seen in allografts of patients with graft-donor T cell macrochimerism. Declining HvG levels early post-transplant were linked to peak circulating GvH clone levels. Present in recipient marrow, GvH clones included some that appeared first in ileum or blood.

The chain links TRBV27 to TRBJ2-6; TRBD1 agrees at 9 bases. The source was unstimulated CD4+ T cells sorted from spleen or lymph node cells, collected before intestinal transplant. This receptor was taken from a human donor who received an intestinal transplant. The CDR3 is CASSFRGWGTGFSGANVLTF. As DNA, the CDR3 is TGTGCCAGCAGTTTTAGGGGGTGGGGGACAGGGTTCTCTGGGGCCAACGTCCTGACTTTC.